What follows are 14 T cell receptor beta chains derived from one specimen sequenced in a study of shared clonotypes between healthy human individuals (dated by TCRdb to 2020 to 2021). The protocol used for the library was the immunoSEQ multiplex PCR assay. Sourced from immuneACCESS, this table was stored by TCRdb with only in-frame sequences that have V and J called. A share of the clones is absent; for the studies checked, an unresolved V gene accounts for under half, and the remainder has no known explanation. This sample gives some 1 million clones in total; roughly 70% of them show up just once. The top ten hold roughly 1.5% of the sample. The sequenced sample consisted of memory CD4+ T cells sorted from blood. Explained via the paper, the cell subset or site label denotes: CD45RA-negative fraction. The receptors originated from a man between 18 and 35 years old in good health.

The chain is built from TRBV29-1 and TRBJ1-1, with D perhaps matching TRBD1 (5 bases). The CDR3 loop spans 11 amino acids. Germline loops: CDR1 SQVTM, CDR2 ANQGSEA. CDR3 sequence reads: CRMGVPSKAFF. The DNA for the CDR3 is TGCAGGATGGGGGTCCCGAGTAAAGCTTTCTTT.

In the case of this clone: Distinct nucleotide sequences in the sample also encode this CDR3. The rearrangement joins TRBV7-2 to TRBJ1-5, with 9 nucleotides matching TRBD1. Germline CDR1 is SGHTA and CDR2 is FQGNSA. With 6 bases clipped from V and 2 bases from J, the junction kept 5 bases outside the gene matches. The CDR3 spans 15 residues. CDR3 sequence reads: CASSPDRGGNQPQHF. The CDR3 DNA sequence: TGTGCCAGCAGTCCGGACAGGGGAGGCAATCAGCCCCAGCATTTT.

This chain links TRBV25-1 with TRBJ1-5; no definite D call. The germline V gene has CDR1 MGHDK and CDR2 SYGVNS. Between the trimmed V and J ends, which lost 2 bases and 7 bases, there was a span of 12 bases. The CDR3 covers 14 residues. CDR3 DNA: TGTGCCAGCAGTGAACCGGGCCGGGGACAGCCCCAGCATTTT. This codes for CASSEPGRGQPQHF.

The J gene is TRBJ2-2, the V gene TRBV27, with no clear D. The germline V and J ends were trimmed by 3 bases and 1 base, with 6 bases remaining between them. CDR1 is MNHEY, CDR2 SMNVEV, per germline (reference sequence). The CDR3 loop spans 14 amino acids. Here the CDR3 DNA reads TGTGCCAGCAGTTTGGCGGTGAACACCGGGGAGCTGTTTTTT. It translates to CASSLAVNTGELFF.

V gene TRBV7-9 combines with J gene TRBJ2-7; tentatively, D is TRBD2 (5 bases). Germline CDR1 reads SEHNR; CDR2 reads FQNEAQ (reference sequence). V was pared by 3 bases and J by 0 bases, with 9 bases between. The CDR3 length is 14 residues. This CDR3 is CASSFGLRSYEQYF. The CDR3, as DNA: TGTGCCAGCAGCTTCGGACTCCGCTCCTACGAGCAGTACTTC.

The CDR3 protein is CASSTALLAREQYF. CDR3 sequence (DNA): TGTGCCAGCAGTACGGCCCTTCTAGCGAGGGAGCAGTACTTC. The genes are TRBV27 and TRBJ2-7; TRBD2 is a possible D gene (6 bases). Trimming shortened V by 5 bases and J by 7 bases, and 18 bases separated the two germline ends. Germline V CDR1 and CDR2: MNHEY, SMNVEV (reference sequence). The CDR3 has 14 amino acids.

V and J are TRBV28 and TRBJ2-5, with D unclear. Germline V gene data show CDR1 as MDHEN and CDR2 as SYDVKM. V lost 10 bases, J lost 6 bases, and 9 bases lay in between. This CDR3 region has 10 residues. CDR3 DNA: TGTGCCACTCGTAGTAAGACCCAGTACTTC. Its translation: CATRSKTQYF.

Here the CDR3 DNA reads TGTGCCAGCAGCTTTTCGGGTCGTGGGGGTTCGTCCTACAATGAGCAGTTCTTC. Protein: CASSFSGRGGSSYNEQFF. The V call is TRBV11-2, the J call TRBJ2-1, with D perhaps given as TRBD1 or TRBD2 (5 bases each). V was cut by 3 bases and J by 1 base, with 19 bases left in between. Per the germline V gene, CDR1 is SGHAT and CDR2 is FQNNGV. The CDR3 runs 18 residues.

The chain couples TRBV27 to TRBJ2-7, with 8 bases identical to TRBD2. The CDR3 is 14 amino acids. The V gene's germline CDR1 is MNHEY and CDR2 SMNVEV (reference sequence). Trimming took 6 bases from V and 7 from J; bases not matched to a gene: 11. CDR3 sequence reads: CASRPSGGLGEQYF. CDR3 bases: TGTGCCAGCAGGCCGTCGGGGGGGCTGGGGGAGCAGTACTTC.

The chain recombines TRBV11-1 with TRBJ2-5; D gene unclear. The tail of the sequence fits TRBJ2-7 better, so the J call may be wrong. The CDR3 has 14 amino acids. Germline V gives CDR1 SGHAT, CDR2 FQDESV (reference sequence). This chain's CDR3 is CASSLAGPTYEQYF. In nucleotides, the CDR3 is TGTGCCAGCAGCTTAGCCGGGCCCACCTACGAGCAGTACTTC.

This rearrangement joins TRBV4-3 to TRBJ1-2; D might be TRBD1 (6 bases). CDR3 length: 15 residues. Germline V gives CDR1 LGHNA, CDR2 YSLEER. Trimming took off 0 bases at V and 2 bases at J, with 10 bases between the two ends. CDR3 region: CASSQDAGENYGYTF. CDR3 in DNA: TGCGCCAGCAGCCAAGATGCAGGGGAAAACTATGGCTACACCTTC.

The J gene is TRBJ2-1, the V gene TRBV10-3; D possibly corresponds to TRBD2 (5 bases). Trimming took off 11 bases at V and 9 bases at J, with 11 bases between the two ends. This CDR3 has 10 amino acids. Germline values: CDR1 ENHRY, CDR2 SYGVKD. CDR3 nucleotides: TGTGCCGCCGGTGCGGGTGAGCAGTTCTTC. Translating gives CAAGAGEQFF.

The V and J genes are TRBV10-3 and TRBJ2-7, with D possibly matching TRBD1 (6 bases). Germline V gene lookup returns CDR1 ENHRY and CDR2 SYGVKD. V was clipped by 8 bases and J by 0 bases, with 14 bases between them. CDR3 length equals 14 residues. CDR3 protein: CAIRNDRSSYEQYF. CDR3 DNA: TGTGCCATCCGAAACGACAGGAGCTCCTACGAGCAGTACTTC.

The chain carries TRBV28 and TRBJ1-5, with D maybe TRBD1 (5 bases). V gave up 2 bases and J gave up 0 bases, with 14 bases separating them. Germline V CDR1 and CDR2: MDHEN, SYDVKM. The length of the CDR3 is 17 residues. The CDR3 DNA sequence: TGTGCCAGCAGTTTAGCTTCGGGACCCTATAGCAATCAGCCCCAGCATTTT. As protein: CASSLASGPYSNQPQHF.